Presented here are 4 T cell receptor beta chains from one specimen sequenced in a study of T cell responses to AZD1222 COVID-19 vaccine. Using immunoSEQ multiplex PCR, the repertoire was profiled, and TCRdb retains in-frame clones only, with some absent. The repertoire consists of about 130,000 clones, with roughly 92% occurring once and the leading ten covering about 1.1%. The sequencing used peripheral blood, collected 28 days after the second AZD1222 dose. All receptors come from an adult who received the AZD1222 COVID-19 vaccine.

This clone was counted a single time. The rearrangement uses TRBV24-1 and TRBJ2-2, with D possibly matching TRBD1 (6 bases). V shed 0 bases and J shed 1 base, with 8 bases lying between them. CDR3 length: 16 residues. Germline values: CDR1 KGHDR, CDR2 SFDVKD. CDR3 sequence reads: CATSDLRGGNTGELFF. DNA for the CDR3: TGTGCCACCAGTGATTTGCGAGGGGGGAACACCGGGGAGCTGTTTTTT.

The gene calls are TRBV7-9 and TRBJ1-4, with a possible D match to TRBD1 (5 bases). There are 17 residues in the CDR3. Germline V lookup: CDR1 SEHNR, CDR2 FQNEAQ (reference sequence). The V end was cut by 8 bases, the J end by 8 bases, with 27 bases between. Here the CDR3 reads CASGGSSRGSLAEKLFF. The CDR3 nucleotides are TGTGCCAGCGGGGGGTCTTCCCGGGGCAGCCTGGCGGAAAAACTGTTTTTT.

This chain connects TRBV19 to TRBJ2-1; TRBD2 agrees at 11 bases. Germline CDR1 reads LNHDA; CDR2 reads SQIVND (reference sequence). The CDR3 is 16 amino acids. The J segment lost 5 bases and the V segment lost 7 bases, leaving 10 bases of the junction unmatched. In DNA, the CDR3 is TGTGCCAGTATGGGGACCGGGACTAGCGGCAACAATGAGCAGTTCTTC. Translating it yields CASMGTGTSGNNEQFF.

This clone was counted once. This chain connects TRBV9 to TRBJ2-2, with D hard to call. Germline CDR1 reads SGDLS; CDR2 reads YYNGEE. V shed 6 bases and J shed 4 bases, with 10 bases lying between them. CDR3 length: 13 residues. The CDR3 DNA reads as TGTGCCAGCACCGCAGGACCCACCGGGGAGCTGTTTTTT. This sequence encodes CASTAGPTGELFF.